Below, 24 T cell receptor beta chains from the same sample are listed, as sequenced in a study of blood T cell repertoires in COVID-19. The table came from immunoSEQ multiplex PCR; TCRdb's copy has only in-frame clones and leaves some out. The data show approximately 300,000 clones, with 87% seen just once and 5.5% to 7% held by the top ten. Sequenced: PBMCs or T cells enriched from blood (not recorded which). These receptors came from a woman aged 25 to 39 who had recovered from COVID-19.

The chain carries TRBV19 and TRBJ2-1; D might be TRBD1 (5 bases). V was trimmed by 1 base and J by 12 bases, leaving 16 bases between them. This CDR3 spans 14 amino acids. The V gene's germline CDR1 is LNHDA and CDR2 SQIVND (reference sequence). The CDR3 DNA reads as TGTGCCAGTAGTATAGGTTTAGACAGAGTCGGGCAGTTCTTC. This sequence encodes CASSIGLDRVGQFF.

This clone was seen just once. This sequence joins TRBV3-1 (or the pseudogene TRBV3-2) and TRBJ2-7, with 7 bases fitting TRBD1. The germline CDR1 and CDR2 sequences are LGHDT and YNNKEL (reference sequence). The CDR3 extends over 16 amino acids. With V trimmed by 1 base and J by 4 bases, 10 bases remained unmatched. CDR3 bases: TGTGCCAGCAGCCAAGCATCACAGGGCAGGGGGTACGAGCAGTACTTC. Residues: CASSQASQGRGYEQYF.

The chain uses TRBV27 and TRBJ1-1; tentative D call: TRBD1 (5 bases). Germline V CDR1 and CDR2: MNHEY, SMNVEV (reference sequence). The CDR3 runs to 14 residues. Trimming cost V 3 bases and J 0 bases, with 8 bases left between them. The CDR3 sequence: CASSFRGMNTEAFF. The DNA for the CDR3 is TGTGCCAGCAGTTTTCGGGGGATGAACACTGAAGCTTTCTTT.

This chain uses TRBV28 with TRBJ1-1; unclear D gene. CDR1 is MDHEN, CDR2 SYDVKM, per germline. V was shortened by 5 bases and J by 5 bases, with 9 bases between the two germline ends. The CDR3 has 12 amino acids. This CDR3 reads CASSVQVTEAFF. In nucleotides, the CDR3 is TGTGCCAGCAGTGTCCAGGTGACTGAAGCTTTCTTT.

The chain employs TRBV20-1 and TRBJ1-2, with a possible D match to TRBD1 (5 bases). V lost 3 bases to trimming and J lost 8 bases, with 13 bases between them. Looked up from germline, CDR1 is DFQATT and CDR2 is SNEGSKA (reference sequence). The CDR3 is 12 residues long. Here the CDR3 reads CSASGQGYGYTF. DNA for the CDR3: TGCAGTGCTAGTGGGCAGGGATACGGCTACACCTTC.

The gene calls are TRBV3-1 (or the pseudogene TRBV3-2) and TRBJ1-2; D unclear. V gave up 1 base and J gave up 4 bases, with 7 bases separating them. Germline CDR1 reads LGHDT; CDR2 reads YNNKEL (reference sequence). The CDR3 runs to 13 residues. The CDR3 DNA follows: TGTGCCAGCAGCCAAGTTCCGGGCTATGGCTACACCTTC. This translates into CASSQVPGYGYTF.

The chain links TRBV21-1 to TRBJ1-5. TRBV21-1 is a pseudogene segment. The length of the CDR3 is 16 residues. DNA for the CDR3: TGTGCCAGCAGCAAAGGGAAACGGGAGGGGGATCAGCCCCAGCATTTT. The encoded protein is CASSKGKREGDQPQHF.

The chain is built from TRBV2 and TRBJ1-4; TRBD1 agrees at 7 bases. The V segment lost 3 bases and the J segment 3 bases; nucleotides outside the gene matches: 4. CDR1 SNHLY and CDR2 FYNNEI come from the germline V gene. The CDR3 extends over 15 amino acids. In DNA form, the CDR3 reads TGTGCCAGCAGTGATCTACAGGGGCCTAATGAAAAACTGTTTTTT. Translating it yields CASSDLQGPNEKLFF.

The chain carries TRBV4-2 and TRBJ1-5, with 8 bases matching TRBD1. Trimming cost V 3 bases and J 6 bases; bases outside gene matches: 13. The V gene's germline CDR1 is LGHNA and CDR2 YNFKEQ. The CDR3 contains 17 residues. CDR3 coding DNA: TGTGCCAGCAGCCAGAATCGCGACAGGGGTTCGGGTCAGCCCCAGCATTTT. It encodes CASSQNRDRGSGQPQHF.

The chain has TRBV7-9 and TRBJ1-3; 7 bases are a match to TRBD1. V lost 4 bases to trimming and J lost 8 bases; unmatched junction nucleotides: 11. This CDR3 has 15 residues. Germline CDR1 and CDR2: SEHNR and FQNEAQ (reference sequence). In nucleotides, the CDR3 is TGTGCCAGCAGCTCCCAAACAGGGGACTTGGACACCATATATTTT. Protein product: CASSSQTGDLDTIYF. The whole variable domain, remainder taken from reference TRBV7-9 and TRBJ1-3, is DTGVSQNPRHKITKRGQNVTFRCDPISEHNRLYWYRQTLGQGPEFLTYFQNEAQLEKSRLLSDRFSAERPKGSFSTLEIQRTEQGDSAMYLCASSSQTGDLDTIYFGEGSWLTVV.

J is TRBJ1-5 and V is TRBV7-8; TRBD1 might be the D (5 bases). Deletions cut 5 bases from V and 1 base from J, with 6 bases between. This CDR3 comprises 13 residues. CDR1 and CDR2 from the germline V gene are SGHVS and FQNEAQ. The CDR3, as DNA: TGTGCCAGCAGCGGGGCCAGCAATCAGCCCCAGCATTTT. Translating it yields CASSGASNQPQHF.

V and J are TRBV7-6 and TRBJ1-1; 8 bases align to TRBD1. V gave up 0 bases and J gave up 4 bases; unmatched junction bases: 4. Germline CDR1 is SGHVS and CDR2 is FNYEAQ. The CDR3 spans 15 residues. In nucleotides, the CDR3 is TGTGCCAGCAGCTTAGCCTCGACAGGGGTCACTGAAGCTTTCTTT. Translated: CASSLASTGVTEAFF.

The rearrangement joins TRBV7-3 to TRBJ1-2; D is perhaps TRBD1 (6 bases). Germline assignment: CDR1 SGHTA and CDR2 FQGTGA. V lost 5 bases and J lost 3, with 22 bases in between. CDR3 length: 17 amino acids. The CDR3 DNA is TGTGCCAGCAGCCCGCAACCTGGACAGTCTGATGACTATGGCTACACCTTC. Translated: CASSPQPGQSDDYGYTF. Full variable domain (missing parts from reference TRBV7-3 and TRBJ1-2): GAGVSQTPSNKVTEKGKYVELRCDPISGHTALYWYRQSLGQGPEFLIYFQGTGAADDSGLPNDRFFAVRPEGSVSTLKIQRTERGDSAVYLCASSPQPGQSDDYGYTFGSGTRLTVV.

This chain joins TRBV5-6 and TRBJ1-1, with TRBD1 matching 8 bases. Germline V gene data show CDR1 as SGHDT and CDR2 as YYEEEE. With V trimmed by 4 bases and J by 5 bases, 4 bases remained unmatched. The CDR3 has 13 residues. Here the CDR3 DNA reads TGTGCCAGCAGCGCCAACAGGGGGACTGAAGCTTTCTTT. Translation: CASSANRGTEAFF.

A few counts support this clone. The chain recombines TRBV7-2 with TRBJ1-1; 7 bases map to TRBD1. Germline lookup yields CDR1 SGHTA and CDR2 FQGNSA. V shed 3 bases and J 7 bases; nucleotides not matched to a gene: 8. The CDR3 runs to 14 residues. The CDR3 is CASSFDRVQGEAFF. As DNA, the CDR3 is TGTGCCAGCAGCTTTGACAGGGTTCAGGGTGAAGCTTTCTTT.

The chain uses TRBV5-1 and TRBJ1-1, with 10 bases fitting TRBD1. Per germline, CDR1 SGHRS and CDR2 YFSETQ. This CDR3 comprises 16 residues. The V segment lost 0 bases and the J segment 1 base; nucleotides outside the gene matches: 3. The CDR3, as DNA: TGCGCCAGCAGCTTGGGATGGGACAGGGGGAACACTGAAGCTTTCTTT. As protein: CASSLGWDRGNTEAFF.

The chain carries TRBV7-2 and TRBJ2-3; D is ambiguous. Germline V CDR1 and CDR2: SGHTA, FQGNSA. The CDR3 contains 12 residues. The V end was cut by 3 bases, the J end by 2 bases, with 3 bases between. The CDR3: CASSFNTDTQYF. CDR3 sequence (DNA): TGTGCCAGCAGCTTTAACACAGATACGCAGTATTTT. The whole variable domain, filled in from reference TRBV7-2 and TRBJ2-3, reads GAGVSQSPSNKVTEKGKDVELRCDPISGHTALYWYRQSLGQGLEFLIYFQGNSAPDKSGLPSDRFSAERTGGSVSTLTIQRTQQEDSAVYLCASSFNTDTQYFGPGTRLTVL.

This chain uses TRBV6-6 with TRBJ2-2; 7 positions agree with TRBD1. The CDR3 loop spans 17 amino acids. V was pared by 5 bases and J by 0 bases, with 9 bases of the junction left unmatched. The germline CDR1 and CDR2 sequences are MNHNY and SVGAGI (reference sequence). Written as DNA, the CDR3 is TGTGCCAGCAGTCGTTTACCGGGACAGACGAACACCGGGGAGCTGTTTTTT. Its protein product is CASSRLPGQTNTGELFF.

The V call is TRBV30, the J call TRBJ1-5; tentative D call: TRBD1 (6 bases). The V end was cut by 0 bases, the J end by 7 bases, with 16 bases between. This CDR3 has 15 residues. Germline V gene lookup returns CDR1 GTSNPN and CDR2 SVGIG (reference sequence). CDR3 sequence (DNA): TGTGCCTGGAGTGTCCCCGGGGAGGGGGGCCAGCCCCAGCATTTT. Translated: CAWSVPGEGGQPQHF.

The V gene is TRBV18, the J gene TRBJ1-2; D unresolved. Trimming took 3 bases from V and 0 from J, leaving 11 bases between them. Germline CDR1 KGHSH, CDR2 LQKENI. This CDR3 is 15 amino acids long. Written as DNA, the CDR3 is TGTGCCAGCTCACCGTCCGGGGTCTCTAACTATGGCTACACCTTC. Protein: CASSPSGVSNYGYTF.

The chain combines TRBV19 with TRBJ1-5; unclear D gene. This CDR3 region has 14 residues. V was clipped by 5 bases and J by 5 bases, with 13 bases between them. Germline CDR1 and CDR2: LNHDA and SQIVND (reference sequence). CDR3 coding DNA: TGTGCCAGTAGTGCCCTCGGAGGGTATCAGCCCCAGCATTTT. Encoded protein: CASSALGGYQPQHF.

This clone was counted only a few times. The chain uses TRBV4-1 and TRBJ1-3; unclear D gene. The CDR3 consists of 13 residues. V shed 4 bases and J shed 4 bases, with 8 bases lying between them. Germline CDR1 and CDR2: MGHRA and YSYEKL. The CDR3 bases are TGCGCCAGCAGCCCTATTTCAGGAAACACCATATATTTT. Translated: CASSPISGNTIYF.

The chain is built from TRBV5-8 and TRBJ1-4, with TRBD1 matching over 10 bases. The CDR3 consists of 14 residues. CDR1 SGHTS and CDR2 YDEGEE come from the germline V gene. Trimming took 4 bases from V and 8 from J; bases not matched to a gene: 5. CDR3 coding DNA: TGTGCCAGCAGCCCGGGACAGGGGTACGAAAAACTGTTTTTT. Protein product: CASSPGQGYEKLFF.

The rearrangement links TRBV21-1 to TRBJ1-4; the DNA was not compared with TRBD1, the D call given in the table. TRBV21-1 is classified as a pseudogene. CDR3 length equals 20 residues. CDR3 nucleotides: TGTGCCAGCAGCAAAAAGGTGGGAGACAGGGTCAATTCAGGTAATGAAAAACTGTTTTTT. Encoded protein: CASSKKVGDRVNSGNEKLFF.